The TCR beta chain under discussion was sequenced for a study of blood T cell repertoires in COVID-19. Authors' processing steps: It was from reference gene primer amplification that nucleated cell counts were estimated. Generated by immunoSEQ multiplex PCR, the TCRdb table keeps only in-frame clones and is missing some. D and trimming were read from the DNA, whereas the V and J calls and clone size are those reported in that table. The data hold around 65,000 clones, with about 86% observed a single time. Germline V CDR1 and CDR2: SGDLS, YYNGEE. CDR3 size: 16 residues. Germline trimming cut 4 bases from V and 4 bases from J; bases unmatched to any gene: 10.

This sequence joins TRBV9 and TRBJ2-1, with 8 bases identical to TRBD1. Specimen: peripheral blood. The receptor was isolated from a human donor in a cohort sampled during active COVID-19. CDR3 region: CASSPPQGAGYNEQFF. CDR3 DNA: TGTGCCAGCAGCCCCCCGCAGGGGGCGGGATACAATGAGCAGTTCTTC.